This T cell receptor (beta chain) is from a study of blood T cell repertoires in COVID-19. Across the study: PBMCs, B-cell-depleted T cells, or T cells provided the cDNA or gDNA that made up the material.

This clone was seen just once. Per the germline V gene, CDR1 is MDHEN and CDR2 is SYDVKM. Trimming pared 2 bases from V and 3 bases from J, leaving 7 bases between. The length of the CDR3 is 13 residues. Sequenced by immunoSEQ multiplex PCR; TCRdb stores in-frame clones only, minus some. The data show 240,000 or so clones, roughly four fifths seen once. This TCR was recovered from a man younger than 45 who had recovered from COVID-19. The sample comprised peripheral blood. The chain combines TRBV28 with TRBJ2-5, with TRBD1 as a possible D gene (5 bases). The CDR3 reads CASSLPGKETQYF. CDR3 in DNA: TGTGCCAGCAGTTTACCAGGGAAAGAGACCCAGTACTTC.